One and the same sample provided the 10 T cell receptor beta chains below, sequenced in a study of T cell responses to AZD1222 COVID-19 vaccine. Assay: immunoSEQ multiplex PCR; the TCRdb copy retains only in-frame clones and omits some. The sample includes roughly 150,000 clones, about 88% seen only once; the top ten take 4.5% to 6.5%. The sample in question was peripheral blood, obtained on day 0 of AZD1222 vaccination. These receptors all stem from an adult in good health.

The gene calls are TRBV10-3 and TRBJ2-7; 12 bases align to TRBD2. Germline lookup yields CDR1 ENHRY and CDR2 SYGVKD. This CDR3 comprises 15 residues. Trimming removed 0 bases from V and 3 bases from J; junction bases left unmatched: 0. For the CDR3, the DNA is TGTGCCATCAGTGAGTCGACTAGCGGGAGCTACGAGCAGTACTTC. Translating it yields CAISESTSGSYEQYF.

The chain has TRBV29-1 and TRBJ1-1, with D tentatively TRBD1 (6 bases). Looked up from germline, CDR1 is SQVTM and CDR2 is ANQGSEA. The CDR3 loop spans 13 amino acids. V was cut by 2 bases and J by 5 bases, with 12 bases left in between. The chain's CDR3 is CSVEYARGTEAFF. In DNA form, the CDR3 reads TGCAGCGTTGAATACGCCAGGGGAACTGAAGCTTTCTTT.

This chain links TRBV6-6 with TRBJ2-3, with TRBD1 identical over 8 bases. Germline V gene lookup returns CDR1 MNHNY and CDR2 SVGAGI (reference sequence). The CDR3 is made up of 17 amino acids. The V gene end was trimmed by 5 bases and the J gene end by 1 base; junction bases not matched to a gene: 11. The CDR3 sequence: CASSRTGSFTGTDTQYF. The CDR3 DNA is TGTGCCAGCAGTCGGACAGGGAGTTTTACGGGCACAGATACGCAGTATTTT.

Points on this clone: At one of its ends the junction is not consistent with the germline gene, which may arise from a read error. V is TRBV19 and J is TRBJ2-6; either TRBD1 or TRBD2 may fit D (5 bases each). Germline assignment: CDR1 LNHDA and CDR2 SQIVND (reference sequence). The CDR3 is 17 amino acids. CDR3 DNA sequence: TGTGCCACTAGTACAGGTCGGGGTTACTCTGGGGCCAACGTCCTGACTTTC. The encoded protein is CATSTGRGYSGANVLTF.

The genes are TRBV19 and TRBJ2-7; 10 bases align to TRBD2. CDR1 LNHDA and CDR2 SQIVND come from the germline V gene (reference sequence). Trimming took 8 bases from V and 1 from J; bases not matched to a gene: 5. The CDR3 covers 14 residues. CDR3 amino acids: CASSRTSGSYEQYF. In DNA, the CDR3 is TGTGCCAGTTCCCGGACTAGCGGTTCCTACGAGCAGTACTTC.

The table lists this clone with a count of one. The chain links TRBV13 to TRBJ2-5; TRBD2 might be the D (5 bases). CDR3 size: 12 residues. Trimming removed 0 bases at V and 14 bases at J, with 13 bases between. Germline V lookup: CDR1 PRHDT, CDR2 FYEKMQ (reference sequence). CDR3 sequence reads: CASSLGTRVLYF. The DNA for the CDR3 is TGTGCCAGCAGCTTAGGCACTAGGGTACTTTACTTC.

The chain has TRBV4-1 and TRBJ2-2, with D possibly being TRBD1 or TRBD2 (5 bases each). Germline V lookup: CDR1 MGHRA, CDR2 YSYEKL. The CDR3 is 14 amino acids. Trimming removed 10 bases from V and 1 base from J, with 13 bases in between. CDR3 sequence (DNA): TGCGCCACCAAAGGGACCATGAACACCGGGGAGCTGTTTTTT. It encodes CATKGTMNTGELFF.

This clone was picked up one time. V gene TRBV4-2 combines with J gene TRBJ2-7; a weak D match, TRBD2 (6 bases). Germline V gene sequence: CDR1 LGHNA, CDR2 YNFKEQ. V was cut by 0 bases and J by 0 bases, with 9 bases left in between. The CDR3 is made up of 15 amino acids. The CDR3: CASSQEWRGSYEQYF. The CDR3, as DNA: TGTGCCAGCAGCCAAGAATGGCGGGGCTCCTACGAGCAGTACTTC.

The chain combines TRBV3-1 (or the pseudogene TRBV3-2) with TRBJ2-5, with 10 bases matching TRBD2. The CDR3 contains 15 residues. Trimming removed 9 bases from V and 2 bases from J; junction bases left unmatched: 9. Per germline, CDR1 LGHDT and CDR2 YNNKEL (reference sequence). As DNA, the CDR3 is TGTGCCAGAAGGGGAGGGACTAGCGATCAAGAGACCCAGTACTTC. This sequence encodes CARRGGTSDQETQYF.

The V call is TRBV5-1, the J call TRBJ2-5; D is perhaps TRBD1 (5 bases). Germline CDR1 SGHRS, CDR2 YFSETQ. Trimming removed 0 bases at V and 5 bases at J, with 17 bases between. This CDR3 region has 16 residues. DNA of the CDR3: TGCGCCAGCAGCTTGGGATCCGTAGGGGCAGGGGAGACCCAGTACTTC. It translates to CASSLGSVGAGETQYF.